These 15 T cell receptor beta chains share one sample of origin, sequenced in a study of blood T cell repertoires in COVID-19. The data were produced by immunoSEQ multiplex PCR, yet TCRdb's version contains in-frame clones alone and is incomplete. This sample has about 19,000 clones, with 85% to 90% found just once. What was sequenced was peripheral blood. The receptors shown here come from a human donor in a cohort sampled during active COVID-19.

The J gene is TRBJ2-6, the V gene TRBV5-5, with TRBD1 as a possible D gene (6 bases). Looked up from germline, CDR1 is SGHKS and CDR2 is YYEKEE (reference sequence). The CDR3 extends over 16 amino acids. V was trimmed by 6 bases and J by 0 bases, leaving 13 bases between them. The CDR3, as DNA: TGTGCCAGCACCGGGACACTAAACTCTGGGGCCAACGTCCTGACTTTC. Translation: CASTGTLNSGANVLTF.

This clone has more than one count but fewer than ten. The chain uses TRBV9 and TRBJ2-7; D possibly corresponds to TRBD2 (6 bases). Germline CDR1 and CDR2: SGDLS and YYNGEE. With 2 bases removed from V and 4 bases from J, the gap between germline ends came to 13 bases. This CDR3 is built from 14 residues. DNA of the CDR3: TGTGCCAGCAGCGTGGGGGGAGGAGGGTACGAGCAGTACTTC. Translated, it gives CASSVGGGGYEQYF.

This chain links TRBV5-1 with TRBJ2-2; perhaps TRBD1 as D (5 bases). The CDR3 covers 14 residues. The V end lost 4 bases, the J end lost 0 bases, and 7 bases lay between the germline ends. CDR1 is SGHRS and CDR2 is YFSETQ in the germline V gene. The CDR3 region has the DNA TGCGCCAGCAGCCTGACAGCGAACACCGGGGAGCTGTTTTTT. Its translation is CASSLTANTGELFF.

The chain links TRBV7-9 to TRBJ2-2; possible D gene TRBD1, 6 bases. V gave up 5 bases and J gave up 0 bases, with 16 bases separating them. This CDR3 spans 17 amino acids. Germline V CDR1 and CDR2: SEHNR, FQNEAQ (reference sequence). The CDR3 DNA reads TGTGCCAGCAGCCCGTTTGCAGGGGTTACGAACACCGGGGAGCTGTTTTTT. This translates into CASSPFAGVTNTGELFF. The complete variable domain, with remaining parts taken from reference TRBV7-9 and TRBJ2-2, reads DTGVSQNPRHKITKRGQNVTFRCDPISEHNRLYWYRQTLGQGPEFLTYFQNEAQLEKSRLLSDRFSAERPKGSFSTLEIQRTEQGDSAMYLCASSPFAGVTNTGELFFGEGSRLTVL.

The chain links TRBV6-6 to TRBJ1-1; TRBD1 aligns across 7 bases. V was pared by 2 bases and J by 8 bases, with 14 bases of the junction left unmatched. The CDR3 has 16 residues. CDR1 and CDR2 (germline): MNHNY, SVGAGI (reference sequence). DNA for the CDR3: TGTGCCAGCAGTTACCACAGGGGCCCCCGTGGACCCGAAGCTTTCTTT. Amino acids: CASSYHRGPRGPEAFF.

The genes are TRBV15 and TRBJ2-3; the D gene is possibly TRBD1 (5 bases). V lost 0 bases to trimming and J lost 0 bases, with 10 bases between them. This CDR3 is built from 16 residues. Germline V CDR1 and CDR2: LNHNV, YYDKDF (reference sequence). The CDR3 DNA follows: TGTGCCACCAGCAGAGACAGGGCCTCTAGCACAGATACGCAGTATTTT. Its translation is CATSRDRASSTDTQYF.

The J gene is TRBJ2-1, the V gene TRBV29-1; D unresolved. This CDR3 has 17 residues. From germline, CDR1 is SQVTM and CDR2 ANQGSEA. The V gene lost 1 base and the J gene lost 2 bases, with 18 bases spanning the gap. CDR3 sequence: CSVEGVTLSRPYNEQFF. For the CDR3, the DNA is TGCAGCGTTGAAGGGGTGACTCTGTCACGCCCCTACAATGAGCAGTTCTTC.

The rearrangement joins TRBV6-2 or TRBV6-3 to TRBJ2-3; a possible D gene is TRBD1 (5 bases). The V end was cut by 4 bases, the J end by 4 bases, with 18 bases between. Germline V gene sequence: CDR1 MNHEY, CDR2 SVGEGT. The CDR3 has 16 amino acids. The CDR3 nucleotides read TGTGCCAGCAGTTCCCCAATCACAGGACCGGCAGATACGCAGTATTTT. It is translated as CASSSPITGPADTQYF.

The chain links TRBV10-3 to TRBJ2-3; maybe TRBD2 (5 bases). The ends were cut back, 8 bases at V and 0 bases at J, with 6 bases in the middle. The CDR3 runs to 12 residues. Germline loops: CDR1 ENHRY, CDR2 SYGVKD. CDR3 DNA sequence: TGTGCCATCGGAGGCAGCACAGATACGCAGTATTTT. It translates to CAIGGSTDTQYF.

In DNA form, the CDR3 reads TGTGCCAGCAGTTTGACTTACAGGGCAGAAAAACTGTTTTTT. It yields the protein CASSLTYRAEKLFF. The chain employs TRBV6-5 and TRBJ1-4; weak D call: TRBD1 (6 bases). Germline CDR1 MNHEY, CDR2 SVGAGI. Deletions cut 4 bases from V and 8 bases from J, with 14 bases between. CDR3 length: 14 residues.

V gene TRBV9 combines with J gene TRBJ2-7, with D tentatively TRBD2 (7 bases). V lost 0 bases and J 7 bases, leaving 14 bases between the germline ends. Germline-derived CDR1 and CDR2 are SGDLS and YYNGEE. The CDR3 runs 14 residues. The CDR3: CASSVAGGAREQYF. The CDR3 DNA sequence: TGTGCCAGCAGCGTAGCTGGGGGGGCGAGAGAGCAGTACTTC.

The V call is TRBV5-4, the J call TRBJ2-5; 13 nucleotides agree with TRBD2. Germline CDR1 is SGHNT and CDR2 is YYREEE (reference sequence). The CDR3 covers 18 residues. With 2 bases clipped from V and 4 bases from J, the junction kept 11 bases outside the gene matches. CDR3 in DNA: TGTGCCAGCAGCTTTACTAGCGGGAGGGGATACCAAGTAGAGACCCAGTACTTC. This sequence encodes CASSFTSGRGYQVETQYF.

This clone is classed as large (0.1 to 1%). The chain carries TRBV6-6 and TRBJ2-7; D is possibly TRBD2 (6 bases). Trimming shortened V by 0 bases and J by 7 bases, and 10 bases separated the two germline ends. This CDR3 is built from 13 residues. CDR1 and CDR2 from the germline V gene are MNHNY and SVGAGI (reference sequence). The CDR3: CASSYSHLAEQYF. The CDR3 DNA sequence: TGTGCCAGCAGTTACTCGCATCTAGCGGAGCAGTACTTC.

V usage is TRBV28 and J usage is TRBJ1-5; D is uncertain. V dropped 4 bases and J dropped 2 bases, with 15 bases sitting between them. The germline V gene encodes CDR1 MDHEN and CDR2 SYDVKM. The CDR3 consists of 16 residues. CDR3 residues: CASSSLNWGGNQPQHF. The CDR3 nucleotides are TGTGCCAGCAGTTCCCTGAACTGGGGAGGCAATCAGCCCCAGCATTTT.

The chain joins TRBV6-1 to TRBJ1-1, with a possible D match to TRBD1 (5 bases). The CDR3 length is 18 residues. Trimming left V 3 bases short and J 4 bases short, with 24 bases between. Germline V gene lookup returns CDR1 MNHNS and CDR2 SASEGT. The CDR3 bases are TGTGCCAGCAGTGAGTCCTATCTCGGCGGCTACGGGGGCACTGAAGCTTTCTTT. This sequence encodes CASSESYLGGYGGTEAFF.